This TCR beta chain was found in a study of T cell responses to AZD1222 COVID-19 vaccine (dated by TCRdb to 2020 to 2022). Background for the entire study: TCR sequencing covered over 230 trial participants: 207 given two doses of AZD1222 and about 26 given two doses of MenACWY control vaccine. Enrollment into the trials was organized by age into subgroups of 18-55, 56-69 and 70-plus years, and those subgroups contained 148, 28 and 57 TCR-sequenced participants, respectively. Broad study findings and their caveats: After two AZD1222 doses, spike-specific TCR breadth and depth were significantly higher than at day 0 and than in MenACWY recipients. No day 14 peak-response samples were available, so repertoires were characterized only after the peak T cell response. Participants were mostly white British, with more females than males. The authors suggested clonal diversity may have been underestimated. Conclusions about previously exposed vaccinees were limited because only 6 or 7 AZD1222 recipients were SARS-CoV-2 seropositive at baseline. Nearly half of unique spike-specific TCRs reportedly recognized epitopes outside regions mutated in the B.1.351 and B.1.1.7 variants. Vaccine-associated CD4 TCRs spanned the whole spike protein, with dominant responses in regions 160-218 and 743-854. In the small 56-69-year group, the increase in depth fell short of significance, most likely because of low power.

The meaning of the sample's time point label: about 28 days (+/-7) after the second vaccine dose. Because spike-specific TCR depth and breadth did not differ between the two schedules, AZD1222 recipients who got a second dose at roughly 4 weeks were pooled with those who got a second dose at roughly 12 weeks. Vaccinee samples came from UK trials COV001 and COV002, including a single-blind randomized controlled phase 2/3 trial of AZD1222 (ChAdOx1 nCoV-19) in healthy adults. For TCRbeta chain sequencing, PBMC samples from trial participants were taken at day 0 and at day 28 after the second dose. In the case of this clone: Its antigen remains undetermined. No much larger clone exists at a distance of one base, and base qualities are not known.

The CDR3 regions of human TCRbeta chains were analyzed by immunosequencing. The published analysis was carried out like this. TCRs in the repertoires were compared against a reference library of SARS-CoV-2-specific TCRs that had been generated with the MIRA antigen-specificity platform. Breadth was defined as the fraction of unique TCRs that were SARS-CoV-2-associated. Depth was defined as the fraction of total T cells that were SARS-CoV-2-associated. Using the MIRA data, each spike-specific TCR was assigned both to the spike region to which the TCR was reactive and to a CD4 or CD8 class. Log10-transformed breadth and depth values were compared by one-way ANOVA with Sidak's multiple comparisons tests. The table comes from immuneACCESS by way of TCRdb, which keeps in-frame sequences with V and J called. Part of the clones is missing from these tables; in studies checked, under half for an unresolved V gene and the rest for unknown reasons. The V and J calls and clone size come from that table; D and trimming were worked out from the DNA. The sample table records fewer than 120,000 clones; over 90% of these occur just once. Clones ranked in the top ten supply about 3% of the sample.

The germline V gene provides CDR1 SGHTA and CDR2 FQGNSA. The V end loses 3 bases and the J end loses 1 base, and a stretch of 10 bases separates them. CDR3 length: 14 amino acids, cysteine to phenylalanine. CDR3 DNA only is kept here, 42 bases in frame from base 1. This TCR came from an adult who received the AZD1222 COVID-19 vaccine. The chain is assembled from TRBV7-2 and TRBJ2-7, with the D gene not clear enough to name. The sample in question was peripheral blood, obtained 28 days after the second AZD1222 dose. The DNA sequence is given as TGTGCCAGCAGCTTGACCGCATCGTCCTACGAGCAGTACTTC. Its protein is CASSLTASSYEQYF.